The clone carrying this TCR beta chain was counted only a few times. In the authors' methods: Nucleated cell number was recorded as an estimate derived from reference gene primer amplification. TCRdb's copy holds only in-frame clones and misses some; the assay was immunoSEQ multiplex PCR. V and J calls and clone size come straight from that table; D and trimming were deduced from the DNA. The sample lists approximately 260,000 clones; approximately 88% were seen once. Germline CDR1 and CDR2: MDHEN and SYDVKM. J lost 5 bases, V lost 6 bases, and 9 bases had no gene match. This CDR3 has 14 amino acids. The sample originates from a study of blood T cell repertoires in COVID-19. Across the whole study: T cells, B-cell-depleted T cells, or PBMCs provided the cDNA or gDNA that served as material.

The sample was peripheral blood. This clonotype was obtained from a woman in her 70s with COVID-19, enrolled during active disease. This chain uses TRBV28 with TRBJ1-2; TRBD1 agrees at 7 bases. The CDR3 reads CASSFRPGQYGYTF. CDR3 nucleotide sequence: TGTGCCAGCAGCTTCCGACCGGGACAGTATGGCTACACCTTC.